These 9 T cell receptor beta chains share one sample of origin, sequenced in a study of CD8 T cells in ankylosing spondylitis. Their antigen targets remain unknown. From the 5' RACE reads, TCRdb called clonotypes with MiXCR, one entry per CDR3 protein. Of fewer than 750,000 distinct CDR3 sequences in the sample, roughly 20% are singletons; the top ten hold under 20%. Study-level findings and limits: A TCR beta motif of fewer than ten highly homologous variants seemed to mark ankylosing spondylitis blood.

The sample taken for sequencing was blood, either unsorted or a sorted T cell fraction (not recorded which). These receptors were collected from a male donor with ankylosing spondylitis.

The gene calls are TRBV24-1 and TRBJ2-1; unclear D gene. Germline lookup yields CDR1 KGHDR and CDR2 SFDVKD. V was trimmed by 9 bases and J by 8 bases, leaving 16 bases between them. This CDR3 region has 13 residues. In DNA, the CDR3 is TGTGCCACCGAAAGTCCAATGTGGGATGAGCAGTTCTTC. Translation gives CATESPMWDEQFF.

The J gene is TRBJ2-1, the V gene TRBV4-3, with 8 nucleotides matching TRBD2. CDR3 length: 16 residues. V gave up 3 bases and J gave up 8 bases; unmatched junction bases: 12. The germline gives CDR1 LGHNA, CDR2 YSLEER. CDR3 region: CASSQSDIGRADEQFF. CDR3 DNA sequence: TGCGCCAGCAGCCAGTCGGACATCGGGAGGGCAGATGAGCAGTTCTTC.

The V call is TRBV6-5, the J call TRBJ2-7; the match to TRBD1 covers 8 bases. V was pared by 0 bases and J by 2 bases, with 3 bases of the junction left unmatched. Germline CDR1 is MNHEY and CDR2 is SVGAGI. The CDR3 has 15 residues. The CDR3 loop reads CASSYSQGQAYEQYF. The CDR3 DNA reads TGTGCCAGCAGTTACTCGCAGGGACAGGCCTACGAGCAGTACTTC.

This chain links TRBV24-1 with TRBJ2-7; D may be TRBD2 (5 bases). Per the germline V gene, CDR1 is KGHDR and CDR2 is SFDVKD. V gave up 4 bases and J gave up 7 bases, with 13 bases separating them. The CDR3 is 13 amino acids. The CDR3 here is CATSDPGRAEQYF. The CDR3 DNA sequence: TGTGCCACCAGTGACCCCGGGCGGGCTGAGCAGTACTTC.

This clonotype appeared a few times. The chain employs TRBV2 and TRBJ2-3, with 10 bases identical to TRBD2. Germline trimming cut 6 bases from V and 4 bases from J; bases unmatched to any gene: 7. This CDR3 contains 15 residues. CDR1 and CDR2 (germline): SNHLY, FYNNEI. The DNA of the CDR3 is TGTGCCAGCAGCCCTAGCGGGAGAGATTCAGATACGCAGTATTTT. Protein product: CASSPSGRDSDTQYF.

This clonotype was counted only a few times. This rearrangement joins TRBV4-1 to TRBJ2-1; tentatively, D is TRBD2 (6 bases). The germline V gene has CDR1 MGHRA and CDR2 YSYEKL. V was pared by 0 bases and J by 0 bases, with 18 bases between. This CDR3 comprises 19 residues. The CDR3 reads CASSQDKPKGLISYNEQFF. As DNA, the CDR3 is TGCGCCAGCAGCCAAGATAAGCCAAAAGGACTAATCTCCTACAATGAGCAGTTCTTC.

This clonotype was seen a few times. This chain uses TRBV30 with TRBJ2-3, with D perhaps matching TRBD1 or TRBD2 (6 bases each). CDR1 is GTSNPN, CDR2 SVGIG, per germline (reference sequence). V shed 3 bases and J shed 4 bases, with 14 bases lying between them. The CDR3 totals 14 residues. This CDR3 reads CAWRRTGGADTQYF. CDR3 coding DNA: TGTGCCTGGAGGAGAACCGGGGGCGCAGATACGCAGTATTTT.

The chain joins TRBV20-1 to TRBJ2-3; the match to TRBD2 covers 13 bases. The V gene's germline CDR1 is DFQATT and CDR2 SNEGSKA (reference sequence). CDR3 length: 16 residues. V lost 5 bases, J lost 5 bases, and 10 bases stayed unmatched. CDR3 protein: CSAAEGLAGARDTQYF. CDR3 nucleotides: TGCAGTGCTGCCGAAGGACTAGCGGGAGCCAGAGATACGCAGTATTTT.

This clonotype was counted between two and nine times. The rearrangement joins TRBV10-3 to TRBJ2-2, with D maybe TRBD1 (5 bases). There are 11 residues in the CDR3. Germline V gene data show CDR1 as ENHRY and CDR2 as SYGVKD. V lost 6 bases and J lost 8, with 7 bases in between. The CDR3 spells CAISAGGELFF. The CDR3 nucleotides read TGTGCCATCAGCGCAGGGGGGGAGCTGTTTTTT.